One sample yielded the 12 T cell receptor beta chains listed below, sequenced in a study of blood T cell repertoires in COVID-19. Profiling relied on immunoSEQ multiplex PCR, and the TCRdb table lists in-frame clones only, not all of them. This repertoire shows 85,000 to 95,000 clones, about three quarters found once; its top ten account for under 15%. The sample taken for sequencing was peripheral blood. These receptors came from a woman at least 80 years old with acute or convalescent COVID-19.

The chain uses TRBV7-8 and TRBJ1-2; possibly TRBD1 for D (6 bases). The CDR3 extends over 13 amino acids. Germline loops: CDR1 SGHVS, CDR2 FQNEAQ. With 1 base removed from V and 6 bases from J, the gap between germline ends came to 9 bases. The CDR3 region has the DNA TGTGCCAGCAGCTTAGGGGCAGGGGATGGCTACACCTTC. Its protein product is CASSLGAGDGYTF. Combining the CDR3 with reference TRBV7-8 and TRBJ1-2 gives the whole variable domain GAGVSQSPRYKVAKRGQDVALRCDPISGHVSLFWYQQALGQGPEFLTYFQNEAQLDKSGLPSDRFFAERPEGSVSTLKIQRTQQEDSAVYLCASSLGAGDGYTFGSGTRLTVV.

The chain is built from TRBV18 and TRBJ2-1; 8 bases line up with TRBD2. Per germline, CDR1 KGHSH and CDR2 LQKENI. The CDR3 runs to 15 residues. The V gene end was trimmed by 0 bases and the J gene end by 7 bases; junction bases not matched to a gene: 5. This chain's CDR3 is CASSPPSGVGNEQFF. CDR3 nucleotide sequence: TGTGCCAGCTCACCACCTAGCGGGGTAGGGAATGAGCAGTTCTTC.

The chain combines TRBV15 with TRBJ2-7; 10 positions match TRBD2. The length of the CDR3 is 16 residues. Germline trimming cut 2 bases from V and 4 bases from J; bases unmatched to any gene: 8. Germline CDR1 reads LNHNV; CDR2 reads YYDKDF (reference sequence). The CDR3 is CATSRTVAGGRYEQYF. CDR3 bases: TGTGCCACCAGCAGAACTGTAGCGGGGGGCCGGTACGAGCAGTACTTC.

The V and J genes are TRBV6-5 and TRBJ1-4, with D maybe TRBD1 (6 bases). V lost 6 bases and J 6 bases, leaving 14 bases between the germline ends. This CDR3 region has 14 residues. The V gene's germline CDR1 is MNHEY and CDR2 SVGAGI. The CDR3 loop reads CASRMTGGDEKLFF. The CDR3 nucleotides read TGTGCCAGCAGGATGACAGGCGGAGATGAAAAACTGTTTTTT.

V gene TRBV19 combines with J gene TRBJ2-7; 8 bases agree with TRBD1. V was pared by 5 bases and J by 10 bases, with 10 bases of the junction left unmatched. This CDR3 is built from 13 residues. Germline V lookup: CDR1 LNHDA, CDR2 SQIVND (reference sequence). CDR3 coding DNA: TGTGCCAGTAGTTACGAGACAGGGGTTTACCAGTACTTC. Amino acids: CASSYETGVYQYF.

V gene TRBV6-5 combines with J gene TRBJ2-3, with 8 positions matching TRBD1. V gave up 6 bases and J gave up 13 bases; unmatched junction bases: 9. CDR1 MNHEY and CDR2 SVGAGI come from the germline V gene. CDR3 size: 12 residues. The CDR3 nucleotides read TGTGCCAGCAGCCCGGGCAGGGGGCCCGAGTATTTT. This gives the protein CASSPGRGPEYF.

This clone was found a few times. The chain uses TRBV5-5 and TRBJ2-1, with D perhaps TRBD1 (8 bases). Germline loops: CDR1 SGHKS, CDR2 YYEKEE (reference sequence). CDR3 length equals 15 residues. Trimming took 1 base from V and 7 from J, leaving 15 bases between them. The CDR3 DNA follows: TGTGCCAGCAGCTTGATGACAGGGGAGGGAAATGAGCAGTTCTTC. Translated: CASSLMTGEGNEQFF.

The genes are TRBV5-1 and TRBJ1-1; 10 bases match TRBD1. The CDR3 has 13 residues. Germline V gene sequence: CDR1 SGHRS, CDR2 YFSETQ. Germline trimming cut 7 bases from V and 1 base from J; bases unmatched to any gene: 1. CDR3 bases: TGCGCCAGCCGACAGGGGGCGAACACTGAAGCTTTCTTT. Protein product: CASRQGANTEAFF.

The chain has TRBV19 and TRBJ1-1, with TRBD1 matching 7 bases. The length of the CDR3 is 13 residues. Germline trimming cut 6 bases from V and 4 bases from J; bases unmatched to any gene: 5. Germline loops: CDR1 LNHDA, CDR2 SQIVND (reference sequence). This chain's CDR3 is CASSRNRGTEAFF. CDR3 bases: TGTGCCAGTAGCCGGAACAGGGGCACTGAAGCTTTCTTT.

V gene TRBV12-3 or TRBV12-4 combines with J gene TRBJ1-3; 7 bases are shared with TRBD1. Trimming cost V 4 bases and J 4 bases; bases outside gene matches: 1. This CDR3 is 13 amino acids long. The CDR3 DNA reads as TGTGCCAGCAGTTCGGGACAGGGAAACACCATATATTTT. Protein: CASSSGQGNTIYF.

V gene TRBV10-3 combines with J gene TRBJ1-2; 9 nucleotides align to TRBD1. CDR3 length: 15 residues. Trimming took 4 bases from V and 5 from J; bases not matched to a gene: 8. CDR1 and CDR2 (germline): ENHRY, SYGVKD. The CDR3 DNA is TGTGCCATCAGTGGCCCGGACAGGGGAGCATATGGCTACACCTTC. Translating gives CAISGPDRGAYGYTF.

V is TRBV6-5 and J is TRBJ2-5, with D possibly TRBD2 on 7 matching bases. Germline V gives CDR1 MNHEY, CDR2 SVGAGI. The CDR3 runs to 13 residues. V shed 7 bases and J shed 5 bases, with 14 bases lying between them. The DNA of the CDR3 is TGTGCCAGCACCTACGGGGGGCAGGAGACCCAGTACTTC. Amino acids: CASTYGGQETQYF.